This T cell receptor (beta chain) emerged from a study of sequential checkpoint blockade in melanoma. Study-level background: TCRbeta immunosequencing was performed on DNA from over 90 pretreatment melanoma tumor samples.

Sample treatment: randomized to nivolumab then ipilimumab (arm A) or the reverse (arm B). This clone has only one observation. Sequencing used immunoSEQ multiplex PCR; TCRdb keeps in-frame clones, though not all of them. The sample includes thousands of clones, roughly 17% of them seen just once. V lost 4 bases, J lost 5 bases, and 7 bases stayed unmatched. CDR1 is SGHRS, CDR2 YFSETQ, per germline. There are 15 residues in the CDR3. This specimen was tumor tissue (inferred from file names), taken from a patient given nivolumab and ipilimumab in sequence. V usage is TRBV5-1 and J usage is TRBJ2-3; 10 bases agree with TRBD2. This receptor was obtained from a human donor with melanoma. The chain's CDR3 is CASSIQRGGGDTQYF. In DNA form, the CDR3 reads TGCGCCAGCAGCATCCAGCGGGGGGGCGGAGATACGCAGTATTTT.